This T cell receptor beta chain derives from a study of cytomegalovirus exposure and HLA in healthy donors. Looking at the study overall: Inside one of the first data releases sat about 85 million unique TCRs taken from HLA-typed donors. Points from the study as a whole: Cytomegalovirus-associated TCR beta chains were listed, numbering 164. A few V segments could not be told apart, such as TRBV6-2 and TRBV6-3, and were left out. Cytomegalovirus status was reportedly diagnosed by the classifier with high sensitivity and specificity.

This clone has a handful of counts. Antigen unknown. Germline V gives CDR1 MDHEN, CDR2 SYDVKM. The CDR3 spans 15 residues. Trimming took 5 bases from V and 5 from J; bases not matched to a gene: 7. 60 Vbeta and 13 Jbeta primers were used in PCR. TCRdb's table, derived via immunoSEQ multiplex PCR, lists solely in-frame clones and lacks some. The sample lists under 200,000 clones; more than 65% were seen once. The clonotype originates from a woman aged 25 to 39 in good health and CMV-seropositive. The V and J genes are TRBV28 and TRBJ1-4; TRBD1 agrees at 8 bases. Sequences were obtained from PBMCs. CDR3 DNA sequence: TGTGCCAGCAGTCAGACAGGGGCTGACAATGAAAAACTGTTTTTT. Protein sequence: CASSQTGADNEKLFF.